This is a list of T cell receptor beta chains from one sample in a study of PD-L1 blockade in urothelial cancer. Data came from immunoSEQ multiplex PCR; TCRdb stores just in-frame clones and leaves some out. The sample lists 83,000 or so clones, 75% to 90% seen once, with under 10% in the top ten. Sample: PBMCs, taken around atezolizumab (anti-PD-L1) treatment. The receptor source for this set is an older man with urothelial cancer. CDR3s leave out the opening cysteine and the closing phenylalanine or tryptophan.

len	v_gene	j_gene	CDR3aa
14	TRBV7-8	TRBJ2-7	ASSLPPLAEGNEQY
14	TRBV28	TRBJ1-6	ASTSSGNSYNSPLH
13	TRBV19	TRBJ2-1	ASSIEGTGRNEQF
12	TRBV2	TRBJ2-1	ASSEGGGEGKQF
16	TRBV4-1	TRBJ2-1	ASSQEGGLAGESSEQF
11	TRBV6-6	TRBJ2-5	ASIPREGETQY
14	TRBV25-1	TRBJ2-1	ASSDAPSRGPNEQF
14	TRBV2	TRBJ1-2	AIKPTDRAFNYGYT
18	TRBV5-1	TRBJ2-5	ASSISGTRNWDRRQETQY
13	TRBV7-3	TRBJ2-2	ASSLEGEWTGELF
12	TRBV6-1	TRBJ2-5	ASSYQRGQETQY
12	TRBV11-3	TRBJ2-7	ASSLTGIAYEQY
13	TRBV4-2	TRBJ2-7	ASSPPGTGTYEQY
11	TRBV2	TRBJ2-1	ASFRDFGNEQF
13	TRBV18	TRBJ2-7	ASSPTSTGIYEQY
13	TRBV5-1	TRBJ2-1	ASSFEAGGAYEQF
9	TRBV10-3	TRBJ2-7	AISAGYEQY
13	TRBV7-6	TRBJ2-1	ASSLGASGRSEQF
12	TRBV27	TRBJ2-3	ASSLGGGGDTQY
13	TRBV11-2	TRBJ2-1	ASSFSSGPYNEQF
13	TRBV4-2	TRBJ2-7	ASSQAGDSSYEQY
10	TRBV30	TRBJ2-2	AWSRSSGELF
10	TRBV19	TRBJ1-2	ASSMGGSGYT
12	TRBV7-2	TRBJ2-3	ASQRGGGTDTQY
13	TRBV7-9	TRBJ1-1	ASSLVEGARGEAF